The sequence of this T cell receptor (beta chain) was determined in a study of blood T cell repertoires in COVID-19. Assay: immunoSEQ multiplex PCR; the TCRdb copy retains only in-frame clones and omits some. The sample gives about 380,000 clones, approximately 90% of which show up once; 1.2% is in the top ten. The sequence was obtained from a woman under 30 who had recovered from COVID-19. Sequenced sample: PBMCs or T cells enriched from blood (not recorded which).

The CDR3 reads CASSNRDTGGEQFF. In nucleotides, the CDR3 is TGTGCCAGCAGTAACCGGGACACCGGAGGTGAGCAGTTCTTC. V and J are TRBV6-5 and TRBJ2-1; D possibly corresponds to TRBD1 (6 bases). Trimming shortened V by 5 bases and J by 9 bases, and 17 bases separated the two germline ends. The CDR3 loop spans 14 amino acids. Germline-derived CDR1 and CDR2 are MNHEY and SVGAGI.